The entry that follows covers one T cell receptor (beta chain) sequence. Its antigen is unidentified. This sample was taken from a study of cytomegalovirus exposure and HLA in healthy donors. Study outcomes and limitations: Upon later analysis, TCR association rates were observed to vary by HLA locus, being highest for DRB1 and lowest for HLA-C. Later analysis identified a missense DCLRE1C variant that was linked to TCR beta V- and J-gene trimming. Cytomegalovirus-associated TCR beta chains were listed, numbering approximately 150.

Unrecorded immune exposures were likely, despite nominal health at sampling. A multiplex PCR was run with 60 Vbeta primers and 13 Jbeta primers. Using immunoSEQ multiplex PCR, the repertoire was profiled, and TCRdb retains in-frame clones only, with some absent. The sample yields about 130,000 clones, 70% to 85% seen once. CDR1 and CDR2 (germline): MGHDK, SYGVNS. This CDR3 comprises 13 residues. V shed 6 bases and J shed 7 bases, with 12 bases lying between them. The sequence was obtained from a boy under 10 years old in good health and CMV-seronegative. The genes are TRBV25-1 and TRBJ1-4, with a weak D call TRBD1 (5 bases). The source material was PBMCs. CDR3 bases: TGTGCCAGCAGACCGGGGGGGGGTGAAAAACTGTTTTTT. It yields the protein CASRPGGGEKLFF.